This T cell receptor beta chain was found in a study of STAT3 mutations in large granular lymphocyte leukemia. General study points: Clonal expansion was inferred from other time points because no sample existed at each clone's first appearance. In T-cell large granular lymphocyte leukemia, about half of patients showed multiple immunodominant subclonotypes. Variable sampling intervals and differing treatment regimens complicated linking therapy response to TCR clonal burden changes. In about 30% of the 18 patients, new TCR clonotypes emerged after therapy.

The germline V gene encodes CDR1 SGHDN and CDR2 FVKESK. V gave up 1 base and J gave up 2 bases, with 12 bases separating them. The CDR3 consists of 15 residues. In the case of this clone: Its antigen is unidentified.

Approximately 40,000 productive templates were obtained per sample on average. Sequenced by immunoSEQ multiplex PCR; TCRdb stores in-frame clones only, minus some. The data show 9,500 to 15,000 clones, 76% seen once. Sequenced input: peripheral blood mononuclear cells. The sequence was obtained from a man in his fifties or sixties with T-cell large granular lymphocyte leukemia. Some clones in this sample may be carry-over from other donors' samples. This rearrangement joins TRBV14 to TRBJ2-7; the D gene is possibly TRBD2 (5 bases). The CDR3 here is CASSQVWESTYEQYF. The CDR3 region has the DNA TGTGCCAGCAGCCAAGTTTGGGAGAGCACCTACGAGCAGTACTTC.